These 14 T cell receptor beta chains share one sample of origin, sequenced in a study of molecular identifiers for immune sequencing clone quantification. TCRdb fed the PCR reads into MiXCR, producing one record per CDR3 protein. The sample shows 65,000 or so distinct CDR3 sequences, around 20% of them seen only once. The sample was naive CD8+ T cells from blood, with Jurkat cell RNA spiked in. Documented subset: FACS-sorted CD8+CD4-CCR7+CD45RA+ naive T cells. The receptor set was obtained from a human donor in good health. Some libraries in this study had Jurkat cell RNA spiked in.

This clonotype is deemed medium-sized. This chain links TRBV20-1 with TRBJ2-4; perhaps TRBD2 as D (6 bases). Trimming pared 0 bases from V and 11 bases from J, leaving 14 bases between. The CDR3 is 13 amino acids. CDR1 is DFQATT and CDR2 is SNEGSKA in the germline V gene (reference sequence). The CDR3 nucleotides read TGCAGTGCTAGAGATCCGCTAGCGTCCTTTCAGTACTTC. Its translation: CSARDPLASFQYF.

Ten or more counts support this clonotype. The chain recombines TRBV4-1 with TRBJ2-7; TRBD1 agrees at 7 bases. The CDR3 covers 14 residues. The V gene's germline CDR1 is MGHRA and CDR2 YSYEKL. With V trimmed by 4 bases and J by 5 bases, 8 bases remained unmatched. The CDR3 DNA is TGCGCCAGCAGCCCCCGACAGGGCAGGGACGAGCAGTACTTC. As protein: CASSPRQGRDEQYF.

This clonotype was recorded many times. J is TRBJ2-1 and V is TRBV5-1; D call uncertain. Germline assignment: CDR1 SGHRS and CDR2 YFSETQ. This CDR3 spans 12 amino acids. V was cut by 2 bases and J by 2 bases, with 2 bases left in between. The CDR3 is CASSFAYNEQFF. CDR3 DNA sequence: TGCGCCAGCAGCTTTGCCTACAATGAGCAGTTCTTC.

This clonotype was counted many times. This CDR3 is CASSIGQGSVNTEAFF. Written as DNA, the CDR3 is TGTGCCAGCAGCATCGGACAGGGGAGCGTGAACACTGAAGCTTTCTTT. V is TRBV5-3 and J is TRBJ1-1, with TRBD1 matching 9 bases. TRBV5-3 is filed as an ORF, its function uncertain. This CDR3 is 16 amino acids long. V trimming: 8 bases; J trimming: 0 bases; junction bases outside the gene matches: 11.

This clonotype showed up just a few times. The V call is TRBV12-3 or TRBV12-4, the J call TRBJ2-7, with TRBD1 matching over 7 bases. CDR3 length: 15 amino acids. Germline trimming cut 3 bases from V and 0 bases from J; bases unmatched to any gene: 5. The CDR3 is CASSLYRDSSYEQYF. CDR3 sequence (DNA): TGTGCCAGCAGTTTGTACCGGGACAGCTCCTACGAGCAGTACTTC.

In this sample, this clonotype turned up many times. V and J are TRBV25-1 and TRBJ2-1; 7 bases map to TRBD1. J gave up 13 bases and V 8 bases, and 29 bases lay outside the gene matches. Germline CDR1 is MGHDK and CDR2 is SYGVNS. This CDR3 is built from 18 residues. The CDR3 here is CASSRSSLEDRASRKQFF. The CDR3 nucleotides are TGTGCCAGCTCCAGATCTTCTCTCGAAGACAGGGCATCCCGTAAACAGTTCTTC.

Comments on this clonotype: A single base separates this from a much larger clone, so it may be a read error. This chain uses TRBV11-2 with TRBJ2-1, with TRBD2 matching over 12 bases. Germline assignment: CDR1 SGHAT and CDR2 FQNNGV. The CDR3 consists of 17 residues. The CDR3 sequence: CASSLYLAGGPGDDQFF. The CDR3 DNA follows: TGTGCCAGCAGCTTATATCTAGCGGGAGGGCCTGGGGATGATCAGTTCTTC.

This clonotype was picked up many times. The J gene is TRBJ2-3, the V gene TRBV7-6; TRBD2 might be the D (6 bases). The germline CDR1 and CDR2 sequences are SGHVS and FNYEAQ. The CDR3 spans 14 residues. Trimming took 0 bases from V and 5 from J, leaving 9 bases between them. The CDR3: CASSLAGGVDTQYF. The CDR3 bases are TGTGCCAGCAGCTTAGCAGGAGGGGTAGATACGCAGTATTTT.

CDR3 in amino acids: CASSKGPFPNEQFF. The DNA of the CDR3 is TGTGCCAGCAGCAAAGGACCCTTCCCCAATGAGCAGTTCTTC. The chain links TRBV27 to TRBJ2-1; the D is unclear. Germline loops: CDR1 MNHEY, CDR2 SMNVEV (reference sequence). CDR3 length: 14 residues. V gave up 6 bases and J gave up 6 bases, with 15 bases separating them.

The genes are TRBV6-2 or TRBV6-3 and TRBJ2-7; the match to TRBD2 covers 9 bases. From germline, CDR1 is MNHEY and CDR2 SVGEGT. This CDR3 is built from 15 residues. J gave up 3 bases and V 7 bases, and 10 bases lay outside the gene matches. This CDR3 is CASIDGLAMGYEQYF. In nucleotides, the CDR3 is TGTGCCAGCATCGATGGACTAGCGATGGGCTACGAGCAGTACTTC.

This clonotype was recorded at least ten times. This CDR3 reads CSAREFEGSTYEQYF. As DNA, the CDR3 is TGCAGTGCTAGAGAGTTCGAGGGATCGACCTACGAGCAGTACTTC. The chain uses TRBV20-1 and TRBJ2-7; TRBD2 might be the D (5 bases). The CDR3 is 15 residues long. Germline CDR1 and CDR2: DFQATT and SNEGSKA (reference sequence). V lost 0 bases, J lost 2 bases, and 14 bases lay in between.

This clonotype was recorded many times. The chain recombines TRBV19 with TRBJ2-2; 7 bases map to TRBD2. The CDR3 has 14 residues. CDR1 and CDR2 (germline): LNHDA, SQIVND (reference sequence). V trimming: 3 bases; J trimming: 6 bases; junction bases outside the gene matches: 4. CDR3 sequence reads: CASSIGGSAGELFF. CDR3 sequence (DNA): TGTGCCAGTAGTATTGGCGGGAGTGCCGGGGAGCTGTTTTTT.

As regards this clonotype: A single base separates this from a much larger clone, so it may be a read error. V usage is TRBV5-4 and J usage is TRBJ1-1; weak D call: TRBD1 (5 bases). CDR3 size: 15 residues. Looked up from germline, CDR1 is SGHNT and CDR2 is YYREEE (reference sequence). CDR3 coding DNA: TGTGCCGGCAGCTTACTACAGGAAGTCAACACTGAAGCTTTCTTT. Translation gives CAGSLLQEVNTEAFF.

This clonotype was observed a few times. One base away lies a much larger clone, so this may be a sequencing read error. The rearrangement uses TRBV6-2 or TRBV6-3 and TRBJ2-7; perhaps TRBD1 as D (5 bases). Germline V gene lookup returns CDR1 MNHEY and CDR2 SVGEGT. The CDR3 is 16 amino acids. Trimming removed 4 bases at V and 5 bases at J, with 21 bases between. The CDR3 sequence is CASSSLWGRASDEQYF. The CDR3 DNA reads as TGTGCCAGCAGTTCCCTGTGGGGCAGGGCGTCCGACGAGCAGTACTTC.